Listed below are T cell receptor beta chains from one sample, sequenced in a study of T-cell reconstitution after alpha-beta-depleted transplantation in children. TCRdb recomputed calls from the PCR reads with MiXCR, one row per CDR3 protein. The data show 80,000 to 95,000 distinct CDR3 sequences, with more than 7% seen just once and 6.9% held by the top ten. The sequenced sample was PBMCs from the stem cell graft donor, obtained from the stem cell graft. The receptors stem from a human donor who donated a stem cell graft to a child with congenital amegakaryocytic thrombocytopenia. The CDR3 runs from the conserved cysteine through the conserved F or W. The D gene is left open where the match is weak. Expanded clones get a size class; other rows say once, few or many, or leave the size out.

CDR3aa: CASSPLQNTGELFF; CDR3nt: TGTGCCAGCTCTCCTTTACAGAACACCGGGGAGCTGTTTTTT; abundance: -; v_gene: TRBV7-9; d_gene: -; j_gene: TRBJ2-2
CDR3aa: CASQPRTGELFF; CDR3nt: TGTGCCAGCCAACCTCGCACCGGGGAGCTGTTTTTT; abundance: -; v_gene: TRBV19; d_gene: -; j_gene: TRBJ2-2
CDR3aa: CASSSLQGSGGGEQFF; CDR3nt: TGTGCCAGCAGTTCCTTACAGGGGTCGGGGGGGGGTGAGCAGTTCTTC; abundance: many; v_gene: TRBV12-3/TRBV12-4; d_gene: -; j_gene: TRBJ2-1
CDR3aa: CAWSRTGQVNTEAFF; CDR3nt: TGTGCCTGGAGTCGCACGGGACAGGTGAACACTGAAGCTTTCTTT; abundance: many; v_gene: TRBV30; d_gene: TRBD1; j_gene: TRBJ1-1
CDR3aa: CASSLRDGGNSPLHF; CDR3nt: TGTGCCAGCAGTCTCCGGGATGGGGGGAATTCACCCCTCCACTTT; abundance: many; v_gene: TRBV12-3/TRBV12-4; d_gene: -; j_gene: TRBJ1-6
CDR3aa: CASSPLEAQGYTF; CDR3nt: TGTGCCAGCTCACCCCTCGAAGCTCAGGGCTACACCTTC; abundance: many; v_gene: TRBV18; d_gene: -; j_gene: TRBJ1-2
CDR3aa: CASSDGPALRSYNEQFF; CDR3nt: TGTGCCAGCAGTGATGGACCCGCCCTTAGGTCCTACAATGAGCAGTTCTTC; abundance: few; v_gene: TRBV2; d_gene: -; j_gene: TRBJ2-1
CDR3aa: CATSSLGGQETQYF; CDR3nt: TGTGCCACCAGCAGCCTCGGGGGGCAAGAGACCCAGTACTTC; abundance: many; v_gene: TRBV15; d_gene: TRBD2; j_gene: TRBJ2-5
CDR3aa: CASSTRKASGSPNTGELFF; CDR3nt: TGTGCCAGCAGCACCCGGAAGGCTAGCGGGAGCCCTAACACCGGGGAGCTGTTTTTT; abundance: many; v_gene: TRBV4-2; d_gene: TRBD2; j_gene: TRBJ2-2
CDR3aa: CASSQAGGWVEETQYF; CDR3nt: TGCGCCAGCAGCCAAGCGGGAGGGTGGGTAGAAGAGACCCAGTACTTC; abundance: many; v_gene: TRBV5-1; d_gene: TRBD2; j_gene: TRBJ2-5
CDR3aa: CASSLNRAGETQYF; CDR3nt: TGTGCCAGCAGCTTAAACAGGGCAGGAGAGACCCAGTACTTC; abundance: many; v_gene: TRBV7-2; d_gene: -; j_gene: TRBJ2-5
CDR3aa: CASSLAAGGTEAFF; CDR3nt: TGCGCCAGCAGCTTGGCCGCAGGCGGCACTGAAGCTTTCTTT; abundance: many; v_gene: TRBV5-1; d_gene: -; j_gene: TRBJ1-1
CDR3aa: CASSFVGTAYVPNTEAFF; CDR3nt: TGCGCCAGCAGCTTCGTAGGGACCGCTTACGTTCCCAACACTGAAGCTTTCTTT; abundance: few; v_gene: TRBV4-1; d_gene: -; j_gene: TRBJ1-1